These T cell receptor beta chains were read from a single sample in a study of technical replicates of blood from a handful of donors. Only in-frame clones appear in the TCRdb table, and some are missing; sequencing was by immunoSEQ multiplex PCR. This table has some 69,000 clones, over 80% appearing once. The sample comprised PBMCs. These receptors were taken from a human donor in good health. Some clones in this sample may be carry-over from other donors' samples. The CDR3 runs from the conserved cysteine through the conserved F or W. A D gene is named only where the DNA matches it firmly. A clone size is listed for some rows: how often the clone was seen (once, few, many), or a class if it is expanded.

TRBV9	.	TRBJ2-3	.	CASNPGESSTDTQYF	TGTGCCAGCAACCCAGGGGAGAGCTCCACAGATACGCAGTATTTT
TRBV9	.	TRBJ2-7	TRBD1	CASTAGTGGYEQYF	TGTGCCAGCACGGCCGGGACAGGGGGCTACGAGCAGTACTTC
TRBV11-2	.	TRBJ2-2	.	CASSPGLSTTGELFF	TGTGCCAGCAGCCCGGGTCTGTCTACCACCGGGGAGCTGTTTTTT
TRBV10-3	few	TRBJ1-1	.	CAISEPRWGDTEAFF	TGTGCCATCAGTGAGCCTCGTTGGGGGGACACTGAAGCTTTCTTT
TRBV5-1	.	TRBJ2-3	.	CASSLGGAADTQYF	TGCGCCAGCAGCTTGGGTGGGGCTGCAGATACGCAGTATTTT
TRBV18	.	TRBJ1-1	TRBD1	CASSPGTENTEAFF	TGTGCCAGCTCACCAGGGACAGAGAACACTGAAGCTTTCTTT
TRBV5-1	.	TRBJ2-1	TRBD2	CASSSGLAGGPEFF	TGCGCCAGCAGCTCCGGACTAGCGGGAGGGCCAGAGTTCTTC
TRBV6-6	once	TRBJ2-3	TRBD1	CASNDRGKDTDTQYF	TGTGCCAGCAACGACAGGGGGAAGGACACAGATACGCAGTATTTT
TRBV6-5	.	TRBJ1-2	.	CASSRQATNYGYTF	TGTGCCAGCAGTAGGCAGGCCACTAACTATGGCTACACCTTC
TRBV10-3	.	TRBJ1-1	TRBD1	CATRQGPNTEAFF	TGTGCCACCCGACAGGGGCCGAACACTGAAGCTTTCTTT
TRBV4-1	.	TRBJ1-1	TRBD1	CASSVPGQAQRGAFF	TGCGCCAGCAGCGTACCGGGACAGGCCCAGCGGGGAGCTTTCTTT
TRBV9	.	TRBJ1-6	.	CASSVRENSPLHF	TGTGCCAGCAGCGTAAGGGAGAATTCACCCCTCCACTTT
TRBV6-5	.	TRBJ2-1	.	CASSFLVNTEQFF	TGTGCCAGCAGTTTCCTAGTGAATACTGAGCAGTTCTTC
TRBV19	.	TRBJ2-7	TRBD1	CASRFGTGISYEQYF	TGTGCCAGTAGATTCGGGACAGGAATCTCCTACGAGCAGTACTTC
TRBV4-1	.	TRBJ1-2	.	CASSLTHREQRYGYTF	TGCGCCAGCAGCCTCACTCACCGGGAACAAAGGTATGGCTACACCTTC
TRBV7-9	.	TRBJ2-1	TRBD2	CASSLRLAGVNEQFF	TGTGCCAGCAGCTTAAGACTAGCGGGGGTCAATGAGCAGTTCTTC
TRBV5-1	.	TRBJ1-4	.	CASSPTATNEKLFF	TGCGCCAGCAGCCCGACAGCAACTAATGAAAAACTGTTTTTT
TRBV6-6	.	TRBJ2-5	TRBD1	CASSYQTGNRETQYF	TGTGCCAGCAGTTACCAGACAGGGAATCGAGAGACCCAGTACTTC
TRBV28	.	TRBJ2-2	.	CASSLAGGGELFF	TGTGCCAGCAGTTTAGCCGGAGGCGGGGAGCTGTTTTTT
TRBV15	.	TRBJ2-7	.	CATSRASGDRIYEQYF	TGTGCCACCAGCAGAGCTAGCGGGGACAGGATCTACGAGCAGTACTTC
TRBV10-3	.	TRBJ2-1	TRBD2	CAISESKTSGSFNEQFF	TGTGCCATCAGTGAGTCCAAGACTAGCGGGAGTTTCAATGAGCAGTTCTTC
TRBV27	.	TRBJ2-5	.	CASSLLGQTQYF	TGTGCCAGCAGTTTATTGGGGCAGACCCAGTACTTC
TRBV7-8	.	TRBJ2-2	.	CASSFGGRTGELFF	TGTGCCAGCAGCTTCGGAGGGCGGACCGGGGAGCTGTTTTTT
TRBV29-1	.	TRBJ2-1	TRBD2	CSAIAGGPYNEQFF	TGCAGCGCTATAGCGGGAGGGCCTTACAATGAGCAGTTCTTC
TRBV18	.	TRBJ1-2	.	CASSPSPPRLGANYGYTF	TGTGCCAGCTCACCGTCACCTCCACGACTTGGAGCTAACTATGGCTACACCTTC
TRBV19	.	TRBJ1-1	.	CASSPLSHSFEATEAFF	TGTGCCAGTAGCCCCCTCTCACATAGTTTTGAGGCCACTGAAGCTTTCTTT
TRBV18	.	TRBJ1-5	TRBD1	CASSPVGTGGDQPQHF	TGTGCCAGCTCACCTGTGGGGACAGGGGGAGATCAGCCCCAGCATTTT
TRBV7-7	.	TRBJ2-5	TRBD2	CASSYGTSGRAIETQYF	TGTGCCAGCAGCTACGGGACTAGCGGGAGGGCCATAGAGACCCAGTACTTC
TRBV9	.	TRBJ2-7	.	CASSVGQGMDYEQYF	TGTGCCAGCAGCGTAGGCCAGGGAATGGACTACGAGCAGTACTTC
TRBV9	.	TRBJ1-1	.	CASSAPRGGLVNTEAFF	TGTGCCAGCAGCGCCCCTCGGGGGGGGCTTGTGAACACTGAAGCTTTCTTT
TRBV7-3	.	TRBJ2-2	.	CASSFPGGELFF	TGTGCCAGCAGCTTCCCCGGCGGGGAGCTGTTTTTT
TRBV7-9	.	TRBJ2-7	TRBD1	CASSSAQGTTYEQYF	TGTGCCAGCAGCTCCGCACAGGGGACCACCTACGAGCAGTACTTC
TRBV6-5	.	TRBJ1-5	TRBD1	CASRETGGEQPQHF	TGTGCCAGCAGAGAGACAGGGGGCGAACAGCCCCAGCATTTT
TRBV18	.	TRBJ1-3	TRBD1	CASSTTIDRGGNTIYF	TGTGCCAGCTCCACCACCATAGACAGGGGTGGAAACACCATATATTTT
TRBV7-2	.	TRBJ2-3	TRBD2	CASSLVSDAGVSTDTQYF	TGTGCCAGCAGCTTAGTTTCGGATGCGGGAGTGAGCACAGATACGCAGTATTTT
TRBV9	.	TRBJ2-1	.	CASSPRSYNEQFF	TGTGCCAGCAGCCCACGGAGCTACAATGAGCAGTTCTTC
TRBV11-2	.	TRBJ1-4	TRBD1	CASSAANRGNEKLFF	TGTGCCAGCAGCGCAGCGAACAGGGGGAATGAAAAACTGTTTTTT
TRBV7-2	once	TRBJ2-7	.	CASSLAYDISYEQYF	TGTGCCAGCAGCTTAGCGTATGACATCTCCTACGAGCAGTACTTC
TRBV6-5	.	TRBJ1-1	.	CASSYFSSNTEAFF	TGTGCCAGCAGTTATTTCTCGTCGAACACTGAAGCTTTCTTT